Presented here are 10 T cell receptor beta chains from one specimen sequenced in a study of blood T cell repertoires in COVID-19. Profiled with immunoSEQ multiplex PCR; TCRdb holds only in-frame clones, not every one. The sample has more than 130,000 clones, roughly 90% seen once. What was sequenced was peripheral blood. The receptors derive from a man in his fifties with active or convalescent COVID-19.

V usage is TRBV24-1 and J usage is TRBJ2-4; weak D call: TRBD2 (6 bases). The V end lost 5 bases, the J end lost 5 bases, and 12 bases lay between the germline ends. This CDR3 region has 14 residues. Per the germline V gene, CDR1 is KGHDR and CDR2 is SFDVKD. In DNA form, the CDR3 reads TGTGCCACCAGTGTAGGAGGGCGCGAAAACATTCAGTACTTC. It encodes CATSVGGRENIQYF.

The chain is built from TRBV6-2 or TRBV6-3 and TRBJ2-7, with 10 bases that match TRBD1. The CDR3 has 14 residues. Per germline, CDR1 MNHEY and CDR2 SVGEGT. V lost 0 bases, J lost 5 bases, and 1 base stayed unmatched. In DNA, the CDR3 is TGTGCCAGCAGTTACTCTGGGACAGGGGACGAGCAGTACTTC. It codes for CASSYSGTGDEQYF.

The chain is built from TRBV6-2 or TRBV6-3 and TRBJ1-1; 10 bases map to TRBD1. V shed 6 bases, J shed 0 bases, and the junction held 7 bases outside the gene matches. Germline assignment: CDR1 MNHEY and CDR2 SVGEGT. The CDR3 loop spans 16 amino acids. CDR3 DNA: TGTGCCAGCAGCAGAGGACAGGGGGTGGTGAACACTGAAGCTTTCTTT. Amino acid sequence: CASSRGQGVVNTEAFF.

This sequence joins TRBV9 and TRBJ2-5; the D gene is possibly TRBD2 (6 bases). This CDR3 has 15 amino acids. V dropped 3 bases and J dropped 7 bases, with 19 bases sitting between them. Germline V gene data show CDR1 as SGDLS and CDR2 as YYNGEE. The CDR3 protein is CASSGGTQAKGTQYF. The CDR3 coding sequence is TGTGCCAGCAGCGGTGGGACTCAGGCGAAGGGGACCCAGTACTTC.

J is TRBJ2-7 and V is TRBV27; 7 positions agree with TRBD2. CDR3 length equals 15 residues. Trimming at V came to 2 bases and at J to 2 bases, leaving 6 bases not matched to a gene. Germline CDR1 is MNHEY and CDR2 is SMNVEV (reference sequence). The CDR3 region is CASSLGKRGAYEQYF. CDR3 bases: TGTGCCAGCAGTTTAGGGAAGCGGGGCGCCTACGAGCAGTACTTC.

This rearrangement joins TRBV10-2 to TRBJ1-3; D not certain. CDR3 length: 15 residues. Looked up from germline, CDR1 is WSHSY and CDR2 is SAAADI. Trimming took 6 bases from V and 2 from J, leaving 14 bases between them. The chain's CDR3 is CASREVVGAGNTIYF. CDR3 coding DNA: TGCGCCAGCAGGGAAGTAGTGGGAGCTGGAAACACCATATATTTT.

This clone was counted only a few times. This chain uses TRBV7-9 with TRBJ2-1; D may be TRBD2 (6 bases). Germline loops: CDR1 SEHNR, CDR2 FQNEAQ (reference sequence). V was cut by 5 bases and J by 0 bases, with 14 bases left in between. The CDR3 totals 16 residues. The DNA of the CDR3 is TGTGCCAGCAGCCCCCGGGAGCGTGGCTCCTACAATGAGCAGTTCTTC. Amino acids: CASSPRERGSYNEQFF.

This chain joins TRBV9 and TRBJ1-2; no clear D gene. Germline V gives CDR1 SGDLS, CDR2 YYNGEE. CDR3 size: 15 residues. The V end lost 0 bases, the J end lost 0 bases, and 9 bases lay between the germline ends. The CDR3 nucleotides read TGTGCCAGCAGCGTAGGAGGTACTACTAACTATGGCTACACCTTC. Residues: CASSVGGTTNYGYTF.

V usage is TRBV6-5 and J usage is TRBJ2-2; 11 bases match TRBD1. Germline V lookup: CDR1 MNHEY, CDR2 SVGAGI. After removal of 6 bases from V and 4 bases from J, the junction contained 4 bases not matched to a gene. The CDR3 consists of 15 residues. DNA for the CDR3: TGTGCCAGCAGCCGGACAGGGGGCGGCACCGGGGAGCTGTTTTTT. Residues: CASSRTGGGTGELFF.

The chain employs TRBV7-2 and TRBJ2-5, with unresolved D. This CDR3 contains 15 residues. From germline, CDR1 is SGHTA and CDR2 FQGNSA. The V end was cut by 5 bases, the J end by 1 base, with 14 bases between. CDR3 residues: CASSASLRSQETQYF. In DNA, the CDR3 is TGTGCCAGCAGCGCGAGCCTACGAAGCCAAGAGACCCAGTACTTC.